This TCR beta chain was observed in a study of OX40 agonist ivuxolimab in advanced cancers. Produced via immunoSEQ multiplex PCR; TCRdb's table is partial and in-frame only. The table records 40,000 to 55,000 clones, around 93% of them present only once. The CDR3 covers 20 residues. CDR1 is SGHNT, CDR2 YENEEA, per germline. Losses at the gene ends were 4 bases for V and 0 bases for J; bases not matched to a gene: 14. V is TRBV11-3 and J is TRBJ2-7, with 14 bases lining up with TRBD2. The source is an adult with an advanced solid tumor such as melanoma, head and neck, liver or kidney cancer. The input for sequencing was CD4+ or CD8+ T cells sorted from blood, taken in a trial of the OX40 agonist ivuxolimab. The CDR3 loop reads CASSSEEPGLAGALSYEQYF. CDR3 bases: TGTGCCAGCAGCTCCGAGGAGCCGGGACTAGCGGGAGCGCTCTCCTACGAGCAGTACTTC. The full variable domain, completed using reference TRBV11-3 and TRBJ2-7, is EAGVVQSPRYKIIEKKQPVAFWCNPISGHNTLYWYLQNLGQGPELLIRYENEEAVDDSQLPKDRFSAERLKGVDSTLKIQPAELGDSAVYLCASSSEEPGLAGALSYEQYFGPGTRLTVT.